Shown below are 16 T cell receptor beta chains from a single sample sequenced in a study of blood T cell repertoires in COVID-19. Assay used: immunoSEQ multiplex PCR; TCRdb lists only in-frame clones, some missing. Here the sample spans around 130,000 clones, 75% to 90% being singletons. The sample was peripheral blood. The receptor source for this set is a human donor in a cohort sampled during active COVID-19.

V and J are TRBV5-1 and TRBJ2-7; maybe TRBD1 (6 bases). The CDR3 covers 15 residues. Germline values: CDR1 SGHRS, CDR2 YFSETQ. Trimming removed 4 bases at V and 5 bases at J, with 19 bases between. The CDR3 region has the DNA TGCGCCAGCAGCCCACGGGGACAACTAGGAAACGAGCAGTACTTC. It encodes CASSPRGQLGNEQYF.

Here the CDR3 DNA reads TGTGCCAGCAGTCGTGAGAATGAGCAGTTCTTC. Protein product: CASSRENEQFF. The J gene is TRBJ2-1, the V gene TRBV27; D uncertain. The germline gives CDR1 MNHEY, CDR2 SMNVEV (reference sequence). The V gene lost 5 bases and the J gene lost 7 bases, with 6 bases spanning the gap. The CDR3 extends over 11 amino acids.

The chain couples TRBV4-3 to TRBJ1-1, with 9 bases that match TRBD1. J was trimmed by 1 base and V by 3 bases; bases with no gene match: 3. The germline V gene encodes CDR1 LGHNA and CDR2 YSLEER. CDR3 size: 15 residues. The CDR3 DNA reads as TGCGCCAGCAGCCAGCCGGGACAGGGGAACACTGAAGCTTTCTTT. This gives the protein CASSQPGQGNTEAFF.

This chain connects TRBV6-2 or TRBV6-3 to TRBJ2-3; 8 bases are a match to TRBD2. The CDR3 sequence is 14 residues long. With V trimmed by 5 bases and J by 0 bases, 1 base remained unmatched. Germline V gene sequence: CDR1 MNHEY, CDR2 SVGEGT. The CDR3 DNA is TGTGCCAGCAGTCGCGGGGGGAGCACAGATACGCAGTATTTT. Translation: CASSRGGSTDTQYF.

This rearrangement joins TRBV3-1 (or the pseudogene TRBV3-2) to TRBJ2-3, with D perhaps TRBD1 (6 bases). Germline-derived CDR1 and CDR2 are LGHDT and YNNKEL (reference sequence). The CDR3 spans 14 residues. V lost 4 bases and J 2 bases, leaving 10 bases between the germline ends. DNA for the CDR3: TGTGCCAGCAGCCCACAGGGAATCACAGATACGCAGTATTTT. Its translation is CASSPQGITDTQYF.

This clone was counted a few times. The chain links TRBV6-5 to TRBJ1-6; D possibly corresponds to TRBD1 (5 bases). CDR3 size: 12 residues. Deletions cut 7 bases from V and 8 bases from J, with 9 bases between. In germline, CDR1 is MNHEY, CDR2 SVGAGI. In nucleotides, the CDR3 is TGTGCCAGCAATCGGGGGGATTCACCCCTCCACTTT. Translation: CASNRGDSPLHF.

This sequence joins TRBV5-6 and TRBJ1-5; TRBD1 is a possible D gene (5 bases). Trimming took 1 base from V and 9 from J, leaving 17 bases between them. Germline values: CDR1 SGHDT, CDR2 YYEEEE. This CDR3 spans 15 amino acids. The DNA of the CDR3 is TGTGCCAGCAGCTTGTCCGGGGGGGGATCATTGCCCCAGCATTTT. It is translated as CASSLSGGGSLPQHF.

This chain joins TRBV7-2 and TRBJ1-1, with D unresolved. CDR3 length: 14 residues. Germline loops: CDR1 SGHTA, CDR2 FQGNSA. Trimming took off 1 base at V and 4 bases at J, with 10 bases between the two ends. CDR3 nucleotide sequence: TGTGCCAGCAGCTTAGATCCTGGGCTCACTGAAGCTTTCTTT. Residues: CASSLDPGLTEAFF.

This clone was observed a handful of times. This chain connects TRBV6-6 to TRBJ1-2; possibly TRBD1 for D (6 bases). Looked up from germline, CDR1 is MNHNY and CDR2 is SVGAGI (reference sequence). The CDR3 has 12 residues. V lost 9 bases, J lost 3 bases, and 11 bases lay in between. CDR3 DNA sequence: TGTGCCAGTTTGGGGGGGCACTATGGCTACACCTTC. This translates into CASLGGHYGYTF.

The chain employs TRBV4-1 and TRBJ2-3; 12 positions match TRBD2. The ends lost 0 bases at V and 2 bases at J; junction bases unmatched: 6. The CDR3 runs 18 residues. Germline V gene data show CDR1 as MGHRA and CDR2 as YSYEKL. This chain's CDR3 is CASSQEGRTSGNTDTQYF. The CDR3 bases are TGCGCCAGCAGCCAAGAAGGAAGGACTAGCGGGAACACAGATACGCAGTATTTT.

With regard to this clone: A much larger clone lies one base from this, so it may be a read error. The rearrangement uses TRBV7-9 and TRBJ2-2; a possible D gene is TRBD2 (5 bases). Per germline, CDR1 SEHNR and CDR2 FQNEAQ (reference sequence). The CDR3 runs 15 residues. V lost 3 bases, J lost 0 bases, and 8 bases lay in between. The chain's CDR3 is CASSFDGTNTGELFF. DNA for the CDR3: TGTGCCAGCAGCTTTGACGGGACGAACACCGGGGAGCTGTTTTTT.

This chain uses TRBV10-2 with TRBJ2-5, with D perhaps TRBD1 (5 bases). CDR1 is WSHSY, CDR2 SAAADI, per germline. V lost 6 bases, J lost 11 bases, and 13 bases lay in between. This CDR3 contains 11 residues. For the CDR3, the DNA is TGCGCCAGCAGGGGGCTAGTCGGGCAGTACTTC. This gives the protein CASRGLVGQYF.

The chain uses TRBV24-1 and TRBJ2-1, with 7 nucleotides matching TRBD1. Trimming at V came to 0 bases and at J to 7 bases, leaving 5 bases not matched to a gene. The CDR3 spans 15 residues. Germline CDR1 is KGHDR and CDR2 is SFDVKD. The CDR3 DNA reads as TGTGCCACCAGTGATTTGATAGGGGGCGCAAATGAGCAGTTCTTC. Translating it yields CATSDLIGGANEQFF.

The V gene is TRBV20-1, the J gene TRBJ2-7; unclear D gene. The CDR3 is 11 amino acids. V was clipped by 6 bases and J by 4 bases, with 10 bases between them. Germline-derived CDR1 and CDR2 are DFQATT and SNEGSKA (reference sequence). CDR3 amino acids: CSAWSGYEQYF. In DNA, the CDR3 is TGCAGTGCCTGGTCGGGTTACGAGCAGTACTTC.

J is TRBJ2-3 and V is TRBV3-1 (or the pseudogene TRBV3-2), with D possibly matching TRBD1 (5 bases). CDR3 size: 16 residues. In germline, CDR1 is LGHDT, CDR2 YNNKEL (reference sequence). V lost 3 bases and J 11 bases, leaving 24 bases between the germline ends. CDR3 region: CASSQEPGPRVRGQYF. The CDR3 region has the DNA TGTGCCAGCAGCCAGGAACCCGGGCCCCGAGTTAGGGGGCAGTATTTT.

V and J are TRBV3-1 (or the pseudogene TRBV3-2) and TRBJ2-5; D possibly corresponds to TRBD1 (6 bases). This CDR3 region has 16 residues. V was trimmed by 0 bases and J by 4 bases, leaving 15 bases between them. Germline CDR1 reads LGHDT; CDR2 reads YNNKEL (reference sequence). CDR3 loop: CASSQETGTTLETQYF. DNA for the CDR3: TGTGCCAGCAGCCAAGAAACAGGGACCACCCTAGAGACCCAGTACTTC.